These T cell receptor beta chains were read from a single sample in a study of OX40 agonist ivuxolimab in advanced cancers. TCRdb's table, derived via immunoSEQ multiplex PCR, lists solely in-frame clones and lacks some. The sample contains 20,000 to 25,000 clones, less than 85% of which appear only once. Source: CD4+ or CD8+ T cells sorted from blood, taken in a trial of the OX40 agonist ivuxolimab. These receptors were obtained from an adult with an advanced solid tumor such as melanoma, head and neck, liver or kidney cancer. Both conserved end residues are part of each CDR3. The D gene is left open where the match is weak. A row's size may be missing; if present it is once, few, many or a size class.

>TRBD2|TRBJ2-1|NA|TRBV19
CASTPGTSGTLEQFF
TGTGCCAGTACTCCCGGGACTAGCGGGACACTCGAGCAGTTCTTC
>NA|TRBJ1-1|NA|TRBV12-5
CASGLDPGTGEAFF
TGTGCTAGTGGTTTGGACCCCGGGACTGGGGAAGCTTTCTTT
>NA|TRBJ2-2|NA|TRBV2
CASSGGPTGELFF
TGTGCCAGCAGTGGTGGACCCACCGGGGAGCTGTTTTTT
>NA|TRBJ2-2|once|TRBV6-6
CASSYSQWPNTGELFF
TGTGCCAGCAGTTACTCGCAATGGCCCAACACCGGGGAGCTGTTTTTT
>TRBD1|TRBJ1-1|once|TRBV5-4
CASSLKGAGTEAFF
TGTGCCAGCAGCTTGAAGGGGGCCGGAACTGAAGCTTTCTTT
>TRBD2|TRBJ2-1|NA|TRBV4-3
CASSQETSGGLTYNEQFF
TGCGCCAGCAGCCAAGAGACTAGCGGTGGGCTTACCTACAATGAGCAGTTCTTC
>NA|TRBJ1-2|NA|TRBV4-3
CASSHSGGNYGYTF
TGCGCCAGCAGCCACAGCGGGGGAAACTATGGCTACACCTTC
>NA|TRBJ2-1|NA|TRBV28
CASSSMGVDEQFF
TGTGCCAGCAGTAGTATGGGGGTGGATGAGCAGTTCTTC
>NA|TRBJ2-3|NA|TRBV9
CASSVTADTQYF
TGTGCCAGCAGCGTTACGGCAGATACGCAGTATTTT
>TRBD2|TRBJ2-7|once|TRBV9
CASSQIPGGVYEQYF
TGTGCCAGCAGCCAAATCCCGGGGGGAGTCTACGAGCAGTACTTC
>NA|TRBJ2-1|NA|TRBV9
CASSVDFSSYNEQFF
TGTGCCAGCAGCGTGGACTTTAGCTCCTACAATGAGCAGTTCTTC
>NA|TRBJ2-7|many|TRBV2
CASSDSQDHSYEQYF
TGTGCCAGCAGCGACTCACAGGACCACTCCTACGAGCAGTACTTC
>NA|TRBJ1-1|NA|TRBV7-6
CASSLGQPENTEAFF
TGTGCCAGCAGCTTAGGACAGCCCGAGAACACTGAAGCTTTCTTT
>NA|TRBJ2-7|few|TRBV5-4
CASSWRGQGEQYF
TGTGCCAGCAGCTGGAGGGGGCAGGGAGAGCAGTACTTC
>NA|TRBJ1-1|NA|TRBV5-5
CASSSYMESNTEAFF
TGTGCCAGCAGCTCCTACATGGAGTCGAACACTGAAGCTTTCTTT
>NA|TRBJ2-7|NA|TRBV7-9
CASSTTGTPGYEQYF
TGTGCCAGCAGCACCACCGGGACACCAGGGTACGAGCAGTACTTC
>NA|TRBJ2-7|NA|TRBV5-6
CASSWEAAYEQYF
TGTGCCAGCAGCTGGGAGGCCGCCTACGAGCAGTACTTC
>TRBD1|TRBJ1-2|NA|TRBV7-9
CASSLAGTGGSDGYTF
TGTGCCAGCAGCTTGGCCGGGACAGGGGGTAGCGATGGCTACACCTTC
>TRBD1|TRBJ1-2|NA|TRBV6-5
CASSYGAGTDGYTF
TGTGCCAGCAGTTACGGGGCCGGGACAGATGGCTACACCTTC
>TRBD2|TRBJ2-1|NA|TRBV7-2
CASSSPLRGAQLAGIEQFF
TGTGCCAGCAGCTCCCCACTGCGGGGGGCGCAGCTAGCGGGGATTGAGCAGTTCTTC
>TRBD1|TRBJ2-7|NA|TRBV28
CASSSRTGGDEQYF
TGTGCCAGCAGTTCTCGGACAGGGGGCGACGAGCAGTACTTC
>TRBD1|TRBJ2-1|NA|TRBV11-2
CASSLFLGTGGNEQFF
TGTGCCAGCAGCTTATTCCTCGGGACAGGGGGCAATGAGCAGTTCTTC
>TRBD2|TRBJ2-7|NA|TRBV29-1
CSVVPPETSSWGEQYF
TGCAGCGTCGTCCCCCCCGAGACTAGCTCTTGGGGCGAGCAGTACTTC
>NA|TRBJ2-7|NA|TRBV27
CASSLGRKPYEQYF
TGTGCCAGCAGTTTAGGACGGAAGCCTTACGAGCAGTACTTC
>TRBD1|TRBJ1-2|NA|TRBV29-1
CSVDPDRDDYGYTF
TGCAGCGTTGACCCGGACAGGGATGACTATGGCTACACCTTC
>NA|TRBJ2-1|NA|TRBV20-1
CSATSNEQFF
TGCAGTGCTACTAGTAATGAGCAGTTCTTC
>TRBD1|TRBJ2-1|NA|TRBV9
CASSVPGQGIPEQFF
TGTGCCAGCAGCGTACCGGGACAGGGGATTCCTGAGCAGTTCTTC
>NA|TRBJ2-5|NA|TRBV4-3
CASSQDMGAMETQYF
TGCGCCAGCAGCCAAGATATGGGCGCAATGGAGACCCAGTACTTC
>NA|TRBJ2-7|NA|TRBV7-9
CASSLRPSSYEQYF
TGTGCCAGCAGCTTAAGGCCTAGCTCCTACGAGCAGTACTTC
>TRBD1|TRBJ2-7|few|TRBV5-6
CASTRTGWEQYF
TGTGCCAGCACCAGGACAGGGTGGGAGCAGTACTTC
>TRBD1|TRBJ2-7|once|TRBV5-1
CASSHPRTGPPYEQYF
TGCGCCAGCAGCCACCCTAGGACAGGACCACCCTACGAGCAGTACTTC
>TRBD1|TRBJ2-2|NA|TRBV7-2
CASSAGTGLTGELFF
TGTGCCAGCAGTGCCGGGACAGGGTTGACCGGGGAGCTGTTTTTT
>TRBD2|TRBJ2-3|NA|TRBV10-3
CAISELAGGGGDTQYF
TGTGCCATCAGCGAACTAGCGGGGGGCGGTGGAGATACGCAGTATTTT
>TRBD2|TRBJ2-5|once|TRBV5-4
CASSLGALGGTSGRETQYF
TGTGCCAGCAGCTTGGGGGCCCTGGGGGGGACTAGCGGACGAGAGACCCAGTACTTC
>NA|TRBJ1-3|NA|TRBV28
CASSLYKTDGNTIYF
TGTGCCAGCAGTTTGTATAAGACAGATGGAAACACCATATATTTT
>NA|TRBJ2-7|NA|TRBV5-6
CASSGVQIYEQYF
TGTGCCAGCAGCGGTGTGCAGATCTACGAGCAGTACTTC
>NA|TRBJ2-1|NA|TRBV9
CASSQGGEQFF
TGTGCCAGCAGCCAGGGCGGTGAGCAGTTCTTC
>NA|TRBJ2-7|NA|TRBV27
CASSSTPHGTRTYEQYF
TGTGCCAGCAGTTCCACCCCCCACGGGACTCGAACCTACGAGCAGTACTTC
>TRBD1|TRBJ2-2|NA|TRBV5-6
CASSLAVRGPGGELFF
TGTGCCAGCAGCTTGGCTGTCAGGGGGCCGGGCGGGGAGCTGTTTTTT
>TRBD2|TRBJ2-1|NA|TRBV6-4
CASSRTSGDRVGEQFF
TGTGCCAGCAGTAGGACTAGCGGGGACAGAGTTGGTGAGCAGTTCTTC
>TRBD1|TRBJ2-2|NA|TRBV27
CASSPGQGRATGELFF
TGTGCCAGCAGTCCCGGACAGGGGAGAGCCACCGGGGAGCTGTTTTTT
>TRBD2|TRBJ2-1|NA|TRBV7-9
CASRGLAGSSYNEQFF
TGTGCCAGCAGGGGACTAGCGGGTAGCTCCTACAATGAGCAGTTCTTC
>NA|TRBJ2-1|few|TRBV11-3
CASSQPPYNEQFF
TGTGCCAGCAGCCAACCCCCCTACAATGAGCAGTTCTTC
>NA|TRBJ2-7|NA|TRBV27
CASSLIGQGGYEQYF
TGTGCCAGCAGTTTAATAGGGCAGGGGGGCTACGAGCAGTACTTC
>TRBD2|TRBJ2-1|NA|TRBV10-1
CASSEFSGSSYNEQFF
TGCGCCAGCAGTGAGTTCAGCGGGAGCTCCTACAATGAGCAGTTCTTC
>TRBD2|TRBJ2-3|NA|TRBV11-2
CASRGGSPGTDTQYF
TGTGCCAGCAGGGGCGGGAGTCCGGGCACAGATACGCAGTATTTT
>NA|TRBJ2-3|NA|TRBV13
CASSPRKTDTQYF
TGTGCCAGCAGCCCCAGGAAAACAGATACGCAGTATTTT
>TRBD1|TRBJ2-5|once|TRBV6-5
CASSPGTGRGETQYF
TGTGCCAGCAGTCCCGGGACAGGGAGGGGAGAGACCCAGTACTTC
>NA|TRBJ2-2|NA|TRBV27
CASSIIAINTGELFF
TGTGCCAGCAGCATCATAGCGATTAACACCGGGGAGCTGTTTTTT
>NA|TRBJ2-1|NA|TRBV5-6
CASSLWVSSYNEQFF
TGTGCCAGCAGCTTGTGGGTTAGCTCCTACAATGAGCAGTTCTTC
>TRBD1|TRBJ1-5|NA|TRBV19
CASSISQGGQPQHF
TGTGCCAGTAGTATCAGCCAGGGGGGTCAGCCCCAGCATTTT